In its sample, the clone carrying this T cell receptor beta chain was seen many times. These data come from a study of spatial heterogeneity in lung cancer. Turning to the study itself: The 60 to 90 donors had untreated early-stage non-small cell lung cancer. Sequenced follow-up PBMC samples came a median of around 26 months after resection, where available.

From germline, CDR1 is LGHDT and CDR2 YNNKEL (reference sequence). The CDR3 has 12 amino acids. V was pared by 8 bases and J by 0 bases, with 5 bases between. Using its own MiXCR run on the 5' RACE reads, TCRdb lists one record per CDR3 protein. Of around 41,000 distinct CDR3 sequences detected, roughly 20% appear once; the ten largest clones hold under 8.5%. This sample's time point: blood at routine non-recurrence follow-up after resection. Unsorted whole RNA samples from tumor, nontumor lung or frozen PBMC were sequenced. This TCR derives from a female donor with early-stage non-small cell lung cancer. This rearrangement joins TRBV3-1 to TRBJ1-3; D remains unclear. The sample here was PBMCs, taken at follow-up. As DNA, the CDR3 is TGTGCCAGCTTAAGCTCTGGAAACACCATATATTTT. Protein sequence: CASLSSGNTIYF.